This is a list of T cell receptor beta chains from one sample in a study of T cell responses to AZD1222 COVID-19 vaccine. The assay was immunoSEQ multiplex PCR, and TCRdb's table has in-frame clones only and misses some. This table has around 100,000 clones, about four fifths appearing once. Source: peripheral blood, taken on day 0 of AZD1222 vaccination. Source of these receptors: an adult in good health. CDR3s leave out the opening cysteine and the closing phenylalanine or tryptophan.

TRBV12-3/TRBV12-4,ASSAGASYT
TRBV7-6,ASSLQAALRNTIY
TRBV19,ASSRDFSNQPQH
TRBV11-3,ASSWVATGELF
TRBV3-1/TRBV3-2,ASSRSGVSSYEQY
TRBV6-1,ASSEAGIYEQY
TRBV5-8,ASSFSTGVNEKLF
TRBV19,ASKGIAGGMDNEQF
TRBV18,ASSPPVKKTDEAF
TRBV9,ASSPTPTSEYEQY
TRBV5-8,ASSFGDRQNTIY
TRBV5-1,ASSFATETQY
TRBV19,ASSTPGQGYLGGYT
TRBV7-9,ASSLRYRGIYNEQF
TRBV19,ASSILQVNSPLH
TRBV10-3,AISESTRDRGLTNYGYT
TRBV7-2,ASSSQGDTGNTIY
TRBV18,ASSPSLDTEAF
TRBV18,ASSLGQFYGYT
TRBV10-3,AINPSGTDTQY
TRBV5-6,ASSFRGGRETQY
TRBV11-2,ASSLTGRLDQPQH
TRBV6-1,ASSEAGGQGIAF
TRBV7-9,ASSLGLGNSPLH
TRBV19,ASSTHPSPGANVLT
TRBV19,ARNRDDETEAF
TRBV28,ASSPWGGSNTGELF
TRBV24-1,ATQGGLAKNIQY
TRBV18,ASSTQGTDYGYT
TRBV29-1,SVREFGYRVGEQY
TRBV27,ASRFGDGELF
TRBV7-2,ASSLEGGSSYEQY
TRBV5-1,ASSLARLGTGELF
TRBV2,ASSAGIGELF
TRBV29-1,SVVTVYEQY
TRBV27,ASSWGARGEKLF
TRBV3-1/TRBV3-2,ASSPNMEPLGTDTQY
TRBV7-9,ASSPLTVADGYT
TRBV13,ASSFGDRVNEKLF
TRBV7-9,ASSLVPDEQF
TRBV12-3/TRBV12-4,ASSQTRQGEAF
TRBV7-3,ASSNGLGETQY
TRBV4-1,ASIDRVGDTEAF
TRBV2,ASSGQGALNEQF
TRBV4-3,ASRDGYTGELF
TRBV7-9,ASSLARASSGNTIY
TRBV18,ASSPPGRNTEAF
TRBV28,ASSFLRGLGTNYGYT
TRBV18,ASSPVTRNTIY
TRBV7-9,ASSLASTGTDTQY
TRBV11-3,ASSGTSGGSYNEQF
TRBV4-3,ASSQAWGSPGNTIY
TRBV6-1,ASSQGRRRGPNEQF
TRBV19,ASNRVTTDTQY
TRBV18,ASSPPFSLGTEAF
TRBV7-9,ASSLGTGLAGVNEQF